Listed here are 11 T cell receptor beta chains from one sample, sequenced in a study of identical twins. TCRdb re-called the 5' RACE reads with MiXCR, one entry per CDR3 protein. Of approximately 500,000 distinct CDR3 sequences listed, more than 20% are singletons. These data were likewise used in another study, on T cells expressing NK-cell markers.

The sample was CD4+ T cells sorted from blood. The source is a woman between 18 and 29 years old in good health.

This clonotype has a handful of counts. The V and J genes are TRBV29-1 and TRBJ2-7, with D uncertain. In germline, CDR1 is SQVTM, CDR2 ANQGSEA. Deletions cut 5 bases from V and 2 bases from J, with 10 bases between. CDR3 length equals 12 residues. CDR3 sequence reads: CSVKRRAYEQYF. The CDR3 nucleotides read TGCAGCGTTAAACGTAGGGCCTACGAGCAGTACTTC.

This chain joins TRBV25-1 and TRBJ2-7, with TRBD1 matching over 11 bases. CDR1 MGHDK and CDR2 SYGVNS come from the germline V gene. V shed 3 bases, J shed 2 bases, and the junction held 3 bases outside the gene matches. The CDR3 consists of 15 residues. CDR3 sequence: CASSDPGQGAYEQYF. DNA of the CDR3: TGTGCCAGCAGTGACCCGGGACAGGGGGCCTACGAGCAGTACTTC.

The CDR3 nucleotides read TGCAGTGCTAGTACTCAGGGCGACAACGAGCAGTACTTC. Translation: CSASTQGDNEQYF. The chain is built from TRBV20-1 and TRBJ2-7, with D perhaps matching TRBD1 (5 bases). Trimming took off 3 bases at V and 5 bases at J, with 14 bases between the two ends. This CDR3 contains 13 residues. The germline V gene has CDR1 DFQATT and CDR2 SNEGSKA (reference sequence).

This clonotype has more than one count but fewer than ten. The chain is built from TRBV20-1 and TRBJ2-3, with a weak D call TRBD2 (5 bases). The CDR3 totals 15 residues. Germline V lookup: CDR1 DFQATT, CDR2 SNEGSKA (reference sequence). The V end lost 0 bases, the J end lost 2 bases, and 12 bases lay between the germline ends. The CDR3 sequence: CSARDGSETTDTQYF. The CDR3 DNA reads as TGCAGTGCTAGAGATGGGAGCGAGACCACAGATACGCAGTATTTT.

In its sample, this clonotype was seen many times. This chain connects TRBV12-3 or TRBV12-4 to TRBJ2-7, with a tentative D call TRBD1 (6 bases). The CDR3 runs 14 residues. Trimming removed 5 bases at V and 0 bases at J, with 11 bases between. CDR3 in amino acids: CASSIRDTSYEQYF. CDR3 DNA sequence: TGTGCCAGCAGTATCCGGGACACCTCCTACGAGCAGTACTTC.

CDR3 sequence reads: CASSAQQGAAFGANVLTF. DNA of the CDR3: TGTGCCAGCAGCGCCCAACAGGGGGCGGCATTTGGGGCCAACGTCCTGACTTTC. The chain recombines TRBV5-4 with TRBJ2-6; 9 bases map to TRBD1. The CDR3 length is 18 residues. Germline V gene lookup returns CDR1 SGHNT and CDR2 YYREEE (reference sequence). J gave up 3 bases and V 4 bases, and 11 bases lay outside the gene matches. The full variable domain, with the rest looked up from reference TRBV5-4 and TRBJ2-6, is ETGVTQSPTHLIKTRGQQVTLRCSSQSGHNTVSWYQQALGQGPQFIFQYYREEENGRGNFPPRFSGLQFPNYSSELNVNALELDDSALYLCASSAQQGAAFGANVLTFGAGSRLTVL.

The V gene is TRBV9, the J gene TRBJ1-6, with TRBD1 matching over 8 bases. Germline V CDR1 and CDR2: SGDLS, YYNGEE. The trim removed 4 bases at V and 9 bases at J, leaving 9 bases unmatched. The CDR3 is made up of 15 amino acids. The CDR3 DNA reads as TGTGCCAGCAGCCCCATCGGGACAGGACGTTCACCCCTCCACTTT. Its protein product is CASSPIGTGRSPLHF.

This chain links TRBV25-1 with TRBJ1-3; D call uncertain. This CDR3 contains 13 residues. The V end was cut by 4 bases, the J end by 0 bases, with 4 bases between. The germline gives CDR1 MGHDK, CDR2 SYGVNS. In nucleotides, the CDR3 is TGTGCCAGCAGTGTCGTCTCTGGAAACACCATATATTTT. Its protein is CASSVVSGNTIYF.

The chain carries TRBV12-3 or TRBV12-4 and TRBJ1-4; TRBD1 might be the D (5 bases). The CDR3 is made up of 14 amino acids. Deletions cut 7 bases from V and 6 bases from J, with 15 bases between. DNA for the CDR3: TGTGCCAGCAAAGACAGATCATACGATGAAAAACTGTTTTTT. Its protein is CASKDRSYDEKLFF.

The genes are TRBV2 and TRBJ1-1; D gene unclear. CDR3 length: 16 amino acids. From germline, CDR1 is SNHLY and CDR2 FYNNEI. Trimming removed 7 bases at V and 0 bases at J, with 18 bases between. The CDR3 loop is CASTRSRELLNTEAFF. The CDR3 bases are TGTGCCAGCACAAGGTCCCGGGAACTGTTGAACACTGAAGCTTTCTTT.

This clonotype was observed a handful of times. This chain joins TRBV4-3 and TRBJ1-4; D is possibly TRBD1 (6 bases). V lost 4 bases and J 7 bases, leaving 10 bases between the germline ends. The CDR3 consists of 13 residues. Germline V gene lookup returns CDR1 LGHNA and CDR2 YSLEER. Written as DNA, the CDR3 is TGCGCCAGCAGCCGACAACAGGGTGAAAAACTGTTTTTT. It specifies CASSRQQGEKLFF.